The rows below give T cell receptor beta chains drawn from one sample of a study of memory CD4+ T cells and cytomegalovirus serostatus. Sequencing was performed with immunoSEQ multiplex PCR; in TCRdb, only in-frame clones are kept and a portion is missing. The table records 55,000 to 65,000 clones, around 80% of them present only once. The material sequenced was memory CD4+ T cells from blood. The receptors shown here come from an adult in good health and CMV-seronegative. Both conserved end residues are part of each CDR3. Each record gives: V gene, clone size, J gene, D gene, CDR3 protein, CDR3 DNA. The D gene is left open where the match is weak. Size tells how often a clone was seen (once, few, many) or the class of an expanded clone, and some rows leave it out.

TRBV7-6	.	TRBJ1-1	TRBD1	CASSSGQGRRNTEAFF	TGTGCCAGCAGCTCCGGACAGGGCCGGAGGAACACTGAAGCTTTCTTT
TRBV6-6	.	TRBJ1-1	.	CASKRRKNTEAFF	TGTGCCAGCAAAAGGAGAAAGAACACTGAAGCTTTCTTT
TRBV4-2	.	TRBJ1-2	.	CASSQDSGARDYGYTF	TGTGCCAGCAGCCAAGATTCGGGGGCGCGTGACTATGGCTACACCTTC
TRBV7-2	.	TRBJ1-3	TRBD1	CASSLDRGSGNTIYF	TGTGCCAGCAGCTTGGACAGGGGCTCTGGAAACACCATATATTTT
TRBV9	many	TRBJ1-2	.	CASSVDRNYGYTF	TGTGCCAGCAGCGTGGACAGAAACTATGGCTACACCTTC
TRBV28	.	TRBJ1-6	.	CASSFDPFSPLHF	TGTGCCAGCAGTTTCGACCCCTTTTCACCCCTCCACTTT
TRBV7-2	.	TRBJ1-2	.	CASSTGARVSGYTF	TGTGCCAGCAGCACCGGGGCTAGAGTTTCTGGCTACACCTTC
TRBV4-3	.	TRBJ2-3	.	CASSQDLARGGDTQYF	TGCGCCAGCAGCCAAGATTTGGCGCGGGGCGGCGATACGCAGTATTTT
TRBV30	.	TRBJ2-7	.	CAWSTGSTEQYF	TGTGCCTGGAGTACAGGGTCTACGGAGCAGTACTTC
TRBV9	.	TRBJ2-7	TRBD1	CASNPSGQVSYEQYF	TGTGCCAGCAACCCCTCGGGACAGGTCTCCTACGAGCAGTACTTC
TRBV10-1	.	TRBJ1-2	.	CARPTGRCYGYTF	TGCGCCAGGCCTACAGGGAGATGTTATGGCTACACCTTC
TRBV9	.	TRBJ1-3	.	CASSGGLEGGNTIYF	TGTGCCAGCAGCGGAGGGCTGGAGGGGGGAAACACCATATATTTT
TRBV7-2	.	TRBJ1-2	TRBD1	CASSRSTQGAYGYTF	TGTGCCAGCAGCCGATCGACACAGGGGGCCTATGGCTACACCTTC
TRBV5-6	.	TRBJ1-2	.	CASSFVDGKNLYGYTF	TGTGCCAGCAGCTTCGTCGACGGCAAGAACCTCTATGGCTACACCTTC
TRBV6-4	few	TRBJ2-1	TRBD1	CASRGQGVGEQFF	TGTGCCAGCAGAGGACAGGGGGTCGGTGAGCAGTTCTTC
TRBV5-5	.	TRBJ1-2	.	CASSLRPPGGHDYGYTF	TGTGCCAGCAGCCTCCGTCCCCCTGGGGGACACGACTATGGCTACACCTTC
TRBV7-2	.	TRBJ1-3	.	CASSWAGNSGNTIYF	TGTGCCAGCAGCTGGGCCGGCAACTCTGGAAACACCATATATTTT
TRBV6-5	few	TRBJ1-1	.	CASSSVLATEAFF	TGTGCCAGCAGTTCGGTCTTGGCCACTGAAGCTTTCTTT
TRBV9	.	TRBJ2-1	TRBD2	CASTGGGAFYNEQFF	TGTGCCAGCACGGGCGGGGGGGCGTTTTACAATGAGCAGTTCTTC
TRBV18	.	TRBJ2-3	.	CASSPPQVTDTQYF	TGTGCCAGCTCACCACCCCAGGTCACAGATACGCAGTATTTT
TRBV10-3	.	TRBJ2-7	.	CAISASLGGSYEQYF	TGTGCCATCAGTGCATCGCTAGGGGGCTCCTACGAGCAGTACTTC
TRBV4-1	once	TRBJ1-5	TRBD1	CASSARTGHNQPQHF	TGCGCCAGCAGCGCCCGGACAGGACACAATCAGCCCCAGCATTTT
TRBV7-2	.	TRBJ2-7	TRBD1	CASSLAGQASYEQYF	TGTGCCAGCAGCTTAGCAGGACAGGCCAGCTACGAGCAGTACTTC